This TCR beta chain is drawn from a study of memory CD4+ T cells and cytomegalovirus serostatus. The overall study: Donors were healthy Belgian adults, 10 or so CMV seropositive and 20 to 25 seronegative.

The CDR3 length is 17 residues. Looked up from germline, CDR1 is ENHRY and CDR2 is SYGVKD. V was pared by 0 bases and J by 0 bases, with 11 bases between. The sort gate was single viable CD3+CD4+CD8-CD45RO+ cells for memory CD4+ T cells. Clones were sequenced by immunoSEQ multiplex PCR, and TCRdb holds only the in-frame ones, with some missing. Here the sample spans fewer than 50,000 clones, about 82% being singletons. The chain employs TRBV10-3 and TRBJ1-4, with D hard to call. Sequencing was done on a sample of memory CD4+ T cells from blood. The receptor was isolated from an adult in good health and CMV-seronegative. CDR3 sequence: CAISESNPGATNEKLFF. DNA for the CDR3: TGTGCCATCAGTGAGTCGAACCCGGGAGCAACTAATGAAAAACTGTTTTTT.